A single TCR beta chain is shown here with its context. Germline V gene sequence: CDR1 SEHNR, CDR2 FQNEAQ (reference sequence). V dropped 10 bases and J dropped 8 bases, with 17 bases sitting between them. There are 13 residues in the CDR3. TCRdb's table, derived via immunoSEQ multiplex PCR, lists solely in-frame clones and lacks some. The repertoire holds under 85,000 clones, with 92% as singletons. The source of the sample is a study of technical replicates of blood from several donors. This receptor was taken from a human donor in good health. Sequenced sample: T cells isolated from PBMCs. This rearrangement joins TRBV7-9 to TRBJ1-4, with a tentative D call TRBD1 (6 bases). DNA of the CDR3: TGTGCCACCCCTCGAGGACAGTCCGAAAAACTGTTTTTT. Protein sequence: CATPRGQSEKLFF.